Listed here is a single T cell receptor (beta chain). This CDR3 is built from 15 residues. Trimming took off 1 base at V and 2 bases at J, with 11 bases between the two ends. Germline V gene data show CDR1 as MRHNA and CDR2 as SNTAGT. Clones were read by immunoSEQ multiplex PCR, and TCRdb kept only the in-frame ones, dropping some. The sample contains roughly 100,000 clones, approximately 90% of which appear only once. The data belong to a study of T cell responses to AZD1222 COVID-19 vaccine. On the study more broadly: Pooling of second doses given at about 4 or about 12 weeks was done.

This material consisted of peripheral blood, taken on day 0 of AZD1222 vaccination. J is TRBJ1-2 and V is TRBV6-4; D not resolved. This receptor was taken from an adult in good health. Written as DNA, the CDR3 is TGTGCCAGCAGTGACTACGACAAGGGAAACTATGGCTACACCTTC. This encodes CASSDYDKGNYGYTF.